Below, 20 T cell receptor beta chains from the same sample are listed, as sequenced in a study of cytomegalovirus exposure and HLA in healthy donors. The PCR employed 60 Vbeta primers together with 13 Jbeta primers. Assay used: immunoSEQ multiplex PCR; TCRdb lists only in-frame clones, some missing. The table shows approximately 130,000 clones, with 77% occurring only once. The source material was PBMCs. All receptors derive from a young man in good health and CMV-seropositive.

The V call is TRBV29-1, the J call TRBJ2-5; D is perhaps TRBD1 (6 bases). CDR3 length: 12 amino acids. V was shortened by 4 bases and J by 6 bases, with 12 bases between the two germline ends. Germline CDR1 is SQVTM and CDR2 is ANQGSEA. The CDR3 DNA is TGCAGCGTTGGAGGGGGACAACAGACCCAGTACTTC. Protein: CSVGGGQQTQYF.

The chain joins TRBV9 to TRBJ1-1; D is perhaps TRBD1 (5 bases). Germline loops: CDR1 SGDLS, CDR2 YYNGEE. The V end was cut by 1 base, the J end by 5 bases, with 12 bases between. This CDR3 region has 14 residues. The DNA of the CDR3 is TGTGCCAGCAGCGTACTAGGGGTTTGGACTGAAGCTTTCTTT. It translates to CASSVLGVWTEAFF.

In its sample, this clone was seen a few times. The rearrangement links TRBV18 to TRBJ1-5; TRBD1 matches 7 bases. V dropped 11 bases and J dropped 4; count of bases not matched to a gene: 8. CDR3 length: 13 residues. CDR1 KGHSH and CDR2 LQKENI come from the germline V gene. CDR3 sequence: CAQSRDRNQPQHF. CDR3 nucleotide sequence: TGTGCCCAAAGCCGGGACAGAAATCAGCCCCAGCATTTT.

This rearrangement joins TRBV11-2 to TRBJ1-4; unclear D gene. The V end lost 2 bases, the J end lost 5 bases, and 12 bases lay between the germline ends. The CDR3 has 15 amino acids. Germline assignment: CDR1 SGHAT and CDR2 FQNNGV. The CDR3 is CASSLKRIWNEKLFF. As DNA, the CDR3 is TGTGCCAGCAGCTTAAAGAGGATCTGGAATGAAAAACTGTTTTTT.

This clone has a single count. The chain carries TRBV30 and TRBJ1-5, with 8 bases identical to TRBD1. Germline assignment: CDR1 GTSNPN and CDR2 SVGIG (reference sequence). CDR3 size: 15 residues. With 2 bases clipped from V and 6 bases from J, the junction kept 9 bases outside the gene matches. The CDR3 DNA follows: TGTGCCTGGAGTCCTGGACAGGGAATTACTCAGCCCCAGCATTTT. This gives the protein CAWSPGQGITQPQHF.

About this clone itself: The junction departs from germline at one end; a sequencing error may be responsible. The rearrangement links TRBV14 to TRBJ2-2, with 10 bases fitting TRBD2. CDR3 length: 18 residues. The germline V gene has CDR1 SGHDN and CDR2 FVKESK. This CDR3 is CTSSHYFLAGANTGELFF. CDR3 in DNA: TGTACCAGCAGCCATTATTTTCTAGCGGGGGCGAACACCGGGGAGCTGTTTTTT.

V usage is TRBV5-1 and J usage is TRBJ1-2, with D possibly being TRBD1 (5 bases). The CDR3 has 16 residues. Germline V gene data show CDR1 as SGHRS and CDR2 as YFSETQ. The germline V and J ends were trimmed by 0 bases and 3 bases, with 15 bases remaining between them. The CDR3 DNA follows: TGCGCCAGCAGCTTGGATGGGGGGAGGTTGGACTATGGCTACACCTTC. It yields the protein CASSLDGGRLDYGYTF.

The chain carries TRBV4-1 and TRBJ2-5; D might be TRBD1 (6 bases). The end of the DNA fits TRBJ2-7 better, so the J call may be wrong. The CDR3 contains 14 residues. Germline-derived CDR1 and CDR2 are MGHRA and YSYEKL. CDR3 coding DNA: TGCGCCAGCAGCCAAGGTAACAGGGAAGGCGAGCAGTACTTC. This sequence encodes CASSQGNREGEQYF.

The V gene is TRBV7-6, the J gene TRBJ2-7; TRBD2 is a possible D gene (5 bases). V lost 4 bases, J lost 1 base, and 8 bases lay in between. The germline V gene encodes CDR1 SGHVS and CDR2 FNYEAQ. This CDR3 region has 13 residues. CDR3 region: CASSSGLSYEQYF. CDR3 nucleotides: TGTGCCAGCAGCTCCGGACTGTCCTACGAGCAGTACTTC. Looking up the rest from reference TRBV7-6 and TRBJ2-7 gives the full variable domain: GAGVSQSPRYKVTKRGQDVALRCDPISGHVSLYWYRQALGQGPEFLTYFNYEAQQDKSGLPNDRFSAERPEGSISTLTIQRTEQRDSAMYRCASSSGLSYEQYFGPGTRLTVT.

The chain has TRBV2 and TRBJ2-7; tentative D call: TRBD1 (6 bases). This CDR3 has 13 amino acids. From germline, CDR1 is SNHLY and CDR2 FYNNEI. V was cut by 7 bases and J by 7 bases, with 17 bases left in between. CDR3 sequence (DNA): TGTGCCAGCATAGGACAGCTTATAGGAGAGCAGTACTTC. Protein product: CASIGQLIGEQYF.

The chain couples TRBV5-8 to TRBJ2-2, with 9 bases matching TRBD2. This CDR3 has 17 residues. V trimming: 7 bases; J trimming: 5 bases; junction bases outside the gene matches: 15. The germline V gene has CDR1 SGHTS and CDR2 YDEGEE. The CDR3 loop is CASVGSGSSLRTGELFF. CDR3 in DNA: TGTGCCAGCGTGGGTAGCGGGAGCTCTCTTAGGACCGGGGAGCTGTTTTTT.

The rearrangement joins TRBV14 to TRBJ2-5, with a tentative D call TRBD2 (6 bases). This CDR3 is built from 16 residues. Germline CDR1 SGHDN, CDR2 FVKESK. The V end was cut by 4 bases, the J end by 5 bases, with 20 bases between. Here the CDR3 reads CASSRAGIVNIETQYF. CDR3 bases: TGTGCCAGCAGCCGGGCGGGAATCGTTAATATTGAGACCCAGTACTTC.

V gene TRBV25-1 combines with J gene TRBJ2-1; 8 bases map to TRBD1. The ends lost 0 bases at V and 7 bases at J; junction bases unmatched: 5. Germline values: CDR1 MGHDK, CDR2 SYGVNS. The CDR3 length is 15 residues. As DNA, the CDR3 is TGTGCCAGCAGTGAATATCGACAGGGGAGGAATGAGCAGTTCTTC. Translation gives CASSEYRQGRNEQFF.

A note on this clone: One end of the junction is discordant with germline, which a read error may explain. In the same sample, other DNA sequences code for this CDR3. The rearrangement uses TRBV11-2 and TRBJ1-1; 8 nucleotides align to TRBD1. This CDR3 is built from 15 residues. Germline V gene sequence: CDR1 SGHAT, CDR2 FQNNGV. CDR3 sequence (DNA): TGCGCCAGCAGCTTAGCCGACAGGGGTTACACTGAAGCTTTCTTT. The encoded protein is CASSLADRGYTEAFF.

The chain recombines TRBV5-1 with TRBJ2-7; 10 bases align to TRBD1. This CDR3 has 15 residues. Germline V gives CDR1 SGHRS, CDR2 YFSETQ. V shed 4 bases and J 6 bases; nucleotides not matched to a gene: 10. The CDR3 nucleotides are TGCGCCAGCAGCCTTGTCCCGGGACAGGGGCTCGAGCAGTACTTC. Translated, it gives CASSLVPGQGLEQYF. Combining the CDR3 with reference TRBV5-1 and TRBJ2-7 gives the whole variable domain KAGVTQTPRYLIKTRGQQVTLSCSPISGHRSVSWYQQTPGQGLQFLFEYFSETQRNKGNFPGRFSGRQFSNSRSEMNVSTLELGDSALYLCASSLVPGQGLEQYFGPGTRLTVT.

A single count supports this clone. This chain connects TRBV29-1 to TRBJ2-5; D possibly corresponds to TRBD1 (6 bases). V was cut by 3 bases and J by 4 bases, with 15 bases left in between. Germline-derived CDR1 and CDR2 are SQVTM and ANQGSEA. This CDR3 spans 14 amino acids. In nucleotides, the CDR3 is TGCAGCGTTGAGTCGCAGGGGTTGAGAGAGACCCAGTACTTC. This codes for CSVESQGLRETQYF.

V and J are TRBV5-1 and TRBJ2-5; 9 bases match TRBD1. The V gene's germline CDR1 is SGHRS and CDR2 YFSETQ. With 1 base clipped from V and 5 bases from J, the junction kept 12 bases outside the gene matches. CDR3 length: 17 residues. The CDR3 loop reads CASSLSLGTGSSETQYF. The CDR3 DNA reads as TGCGCCAGCAGCTTGTCTCTCGGGACAGGGTCATCTGAGACCCAGTACTTC.

The rearrangement joins TRBV6-5 to TRBJ1-1; D is unclear. The CDR3 is 16 amino acids. Trimming took 2 bases from V and 5 from J, leaving 18 bases between them. The V gene's germline CDR1 is MNHEY and CDR2 SVGAGI. The CDR3: CASSYSSNRANTEAFF. CDR3 sequence (DNA): TGTGCCAGCAGTTACAGCTCCAATCGAGCGAATACTGAAGCTTTCTTT.

The chain couples TRBV6-5 to TRBJ2-6, with TRBD1 as a possible D gene (5 bases). V lost 0 bases to trimming and J lost 4 bases, with 10 bases between them. Germline CDR1 MNHEY, CDR2 SVGAGI. The CDR3 runs 16 residues. The CDR3 protein is CASSYSGHPGANVLTF. The CDR3 bases are TGTGCCAGCAGTTACTCGGGGCATCCCGGGGCCAACGTCCTGACTTTC.

V gene TRBV7-2 combines with J gene TRBJ1-5; D is unresolved. Germline V gene sequence: CDR1 SGHTA, CDR2 FQGNSA. The CDR3 loop spans 13 amino acids. V gave up 2 bases and J gave up 2 bases, with 4 bases separating them. The CDR3 spells CASSLYGNQPQHF. CDR3 in DNA: TGTGCCAGCAGCTTATATGGCAATCAGCCCCAGCATTTT.